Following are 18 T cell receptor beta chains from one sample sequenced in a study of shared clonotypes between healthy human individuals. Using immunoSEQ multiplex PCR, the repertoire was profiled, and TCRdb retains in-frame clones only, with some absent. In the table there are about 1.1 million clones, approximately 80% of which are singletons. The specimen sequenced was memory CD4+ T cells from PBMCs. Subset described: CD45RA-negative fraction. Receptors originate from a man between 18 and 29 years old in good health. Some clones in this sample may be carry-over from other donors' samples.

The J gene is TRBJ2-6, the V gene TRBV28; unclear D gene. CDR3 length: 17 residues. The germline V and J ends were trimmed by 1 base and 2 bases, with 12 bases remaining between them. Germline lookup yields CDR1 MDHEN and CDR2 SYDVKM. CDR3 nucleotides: TGTGCCAGCAGTTTATTTTCTTTTGGCACTGGGGCCAACGTCCTGACTTTC. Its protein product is CASSLFSFGTGANVLTF.

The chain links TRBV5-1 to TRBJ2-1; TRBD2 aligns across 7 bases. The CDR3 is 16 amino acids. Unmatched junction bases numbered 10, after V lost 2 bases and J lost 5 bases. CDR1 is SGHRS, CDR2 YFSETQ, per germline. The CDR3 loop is CASSFTIAGLHNEQFF. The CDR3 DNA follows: TGCGCCAGCAGCTTTACAATAGCGGGTCTACACAATGAGCAGTTCTTC.

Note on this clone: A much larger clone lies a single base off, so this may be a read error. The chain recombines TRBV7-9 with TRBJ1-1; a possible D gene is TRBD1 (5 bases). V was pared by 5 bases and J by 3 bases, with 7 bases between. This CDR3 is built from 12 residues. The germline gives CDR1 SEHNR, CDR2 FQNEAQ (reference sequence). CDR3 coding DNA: TGTGCCAGCAGCCGGGGGGACACTGAAGCTTTCTTT. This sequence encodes CASSRGDTEAFF.

The CDR3 here is CSARTREEQYF. CDR3 in DNA: TGCAGTGCTAGGACCCGGGAGGAGCAGTACTTC. The chain combines TRBV20-1 with TRBJ2-7; the D gene is possibly TRBD2 (6 bases). Between the trimmed V and J ends, which lost 3 bases and 7 bases, there was a span of 10 bases. The germline V gene has CDR1 DFQATT and CDR2 SNEGSKA (reference sequence). The CDR3 is 11 amino acids.

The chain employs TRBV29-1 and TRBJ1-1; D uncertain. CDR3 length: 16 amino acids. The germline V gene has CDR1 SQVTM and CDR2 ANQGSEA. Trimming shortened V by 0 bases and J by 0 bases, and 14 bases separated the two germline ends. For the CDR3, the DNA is TGCAGCGTTGAAGATCCTCCGGGAACCATGAACACTGAAGCTTTCTTT. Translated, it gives CSVEDPPGTMNTEAFF. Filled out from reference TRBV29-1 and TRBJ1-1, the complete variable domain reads SAVISQKPSRDICQRGTSLTIQCQVDSQVTMMFWYRQQPGQSLTLIATANQGSEATYESGFVIDKFPISRPNLTFSTLTVSNMSPEDSSIYLCSVEDPPGTMNTEAFFGQGTRLTVV.

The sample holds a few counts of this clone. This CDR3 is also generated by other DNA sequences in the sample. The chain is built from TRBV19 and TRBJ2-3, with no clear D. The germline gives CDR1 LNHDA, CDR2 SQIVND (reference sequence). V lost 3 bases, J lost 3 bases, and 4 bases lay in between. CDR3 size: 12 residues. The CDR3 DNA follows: TGTGCCAGTAGTATGCGGACAGATACGCAGTATTTT. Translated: CASSMRTDTQYF. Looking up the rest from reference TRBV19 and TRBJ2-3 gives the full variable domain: DGGITQSPKYLFRKEGQNVTLSCEQNLNHDAMYWYRQDPGQGLRLIYYSQIVNDFQKGDIAEGYSVSREKKESFPLTVTSAQKNPTAFYLCASSMRTDTQYFGPGTRLTVL.

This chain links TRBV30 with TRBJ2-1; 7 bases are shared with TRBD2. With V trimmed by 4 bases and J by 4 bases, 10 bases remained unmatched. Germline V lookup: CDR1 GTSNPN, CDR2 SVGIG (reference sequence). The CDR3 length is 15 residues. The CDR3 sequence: CAWTFPGDYYNEQFF. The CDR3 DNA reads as TGTGCCTGGACCTTTCCGGGGGACTATTACAATGAGCAGTTCTTC.

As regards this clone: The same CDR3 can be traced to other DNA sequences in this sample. CDR3 DNA sequence: TGTGCCAGCAGCTTAAGCGGGAGTCGCGAGACCCAGTACTTC. Its protein is CASSLSGSRETQYF. The chain combines TRBV7-3 with TRBJ2-5, with 7 positions matching TRBD2. CDR1 SGHTA and CDR2 FQGTGA come from the germline V gene. There are 14 residues in the CDR3. V dropped 1 base and J dropped 5; count of bases not matched to a gene: 4.

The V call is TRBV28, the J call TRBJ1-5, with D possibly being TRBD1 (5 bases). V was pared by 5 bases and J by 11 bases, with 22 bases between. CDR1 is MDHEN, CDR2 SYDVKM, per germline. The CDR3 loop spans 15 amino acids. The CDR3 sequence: CASSLPGAGRKAQHF. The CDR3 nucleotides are TGTGCCAGCAGTCTCCCTGGGGCAGGCCGAAAAGCCCAGCATTTT.

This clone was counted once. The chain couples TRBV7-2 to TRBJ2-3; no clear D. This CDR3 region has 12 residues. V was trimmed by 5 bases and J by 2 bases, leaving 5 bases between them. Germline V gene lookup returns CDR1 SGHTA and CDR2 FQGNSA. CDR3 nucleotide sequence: TGTGCCAGCAGCACCTACACAGATACGCAGTATTTT. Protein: CASSTYTDTQYF. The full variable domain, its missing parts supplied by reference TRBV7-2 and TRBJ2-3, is GAGVSQSPSNKVTEKGKDVELRCDPISGHTALYWYRQSLGQGLEFLIYFQGNSAPDKSGLPSDRFSAERTGGSVSTLTIQRTQQEDSAVYLCASSTYTDTQYFGPGTRLTVL.

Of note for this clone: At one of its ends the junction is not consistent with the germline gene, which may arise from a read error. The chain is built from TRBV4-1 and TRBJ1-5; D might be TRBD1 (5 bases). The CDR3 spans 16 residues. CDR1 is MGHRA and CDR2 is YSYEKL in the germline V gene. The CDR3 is CASSEEGGWGNQPQHF. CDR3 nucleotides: TGCGCCAGCAGCGAAGAAGGAGGATGGGGGAATCAGCCCCAGCATTTT.

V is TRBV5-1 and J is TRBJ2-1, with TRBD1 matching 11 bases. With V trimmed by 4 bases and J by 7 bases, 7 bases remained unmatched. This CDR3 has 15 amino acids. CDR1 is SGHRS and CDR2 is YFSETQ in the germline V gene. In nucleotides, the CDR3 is TGCGCCAGCAGCCCGGACAGGGGGCTCTGGAATGAGCAGTTCTTC. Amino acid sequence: CASSPDRGLWNEQFF.

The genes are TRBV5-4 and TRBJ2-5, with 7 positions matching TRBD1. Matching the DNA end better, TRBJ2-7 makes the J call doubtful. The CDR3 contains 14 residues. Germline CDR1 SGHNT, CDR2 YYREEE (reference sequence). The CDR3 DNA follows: TGTGCCAGCAGCCCAGACAGGGCGGTCGGCGAGCAGTACTTC. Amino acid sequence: CASSPDRAVGEQYF.

CDR3 DNA: TGTGCCAGCAGTGTTAAATTCGCAGGAGATGGCTACACCTTC. It encodes CASSVKFAGDGYTF. V usage is TRBV6-4 and J usage is TRBJ1-2, with unresolved D. Trimming removed 4 bases from V and 6 bases from J, with 15 bases in between. This CDR3 is built from 14 residues. Germline loops: CDR1 MRHNA, CDR2 SNTAGT.

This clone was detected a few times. The CDR3 sequence is CASSLGPGTSGGTDTQYF. In DNA, the CDR3 is TGTGCCAGCAGCTTAGGGCCCGGGACTAGCGGGGGCACAGATACGCAGTATTTT. The chain is built from TRBV7-9 and TRBJ2-3; 13 bases are shared with TRBD2. The CDR3 contains 18 residues. The J segment lost 1 base and the V segment lost 1 base, leaving 5 bases of the junction unmatched. The V gene's germline CDR1 is SEHNR and CDR2 FQNEAQ (reference sequence).

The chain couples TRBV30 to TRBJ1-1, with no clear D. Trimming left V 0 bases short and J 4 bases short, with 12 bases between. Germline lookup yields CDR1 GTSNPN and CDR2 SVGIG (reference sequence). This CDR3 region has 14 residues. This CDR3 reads CAWSVAGWGTEAFF. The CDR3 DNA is TGTGCCTGGAGTGTAGCGGGGTGGGGCACTGAAGCTTTCTTT.

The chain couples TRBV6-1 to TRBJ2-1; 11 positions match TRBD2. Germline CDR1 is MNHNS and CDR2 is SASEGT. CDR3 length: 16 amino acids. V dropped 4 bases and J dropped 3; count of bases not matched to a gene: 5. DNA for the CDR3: TGTGCCAGCAGTGTAAGGACTAGCGGGTACTACAATGAGCAGTTCTTC. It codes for CASSVRTSGYYNEQFF.

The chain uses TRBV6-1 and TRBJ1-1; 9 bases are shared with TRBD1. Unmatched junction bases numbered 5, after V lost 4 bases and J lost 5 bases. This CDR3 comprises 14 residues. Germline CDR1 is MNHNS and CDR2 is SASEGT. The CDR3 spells CASSVTGGETEAFF. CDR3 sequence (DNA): TGTGCCAGCAGTGTGACAGGGGGGGAGACTGAAGCTTTCTTT.